The 8 T cell receptor beta chains below come from one sample, sequenced in a study of control samples from healthy donors and cancer patients. Generated by immunoSEQ multiplex PCR, the TCRdb table keeps only in-frame clones and is missing some. In the table there are almost 85,000 clones, around 84% of which are singletons. Sequencing used PBMCs. The receptors shown here come from a man in his sixties with head and neck cancer.

The chain links TRBV9 to TRBJ2-7, with 11 bases matching TRBD2. V shed 0 bases and J 2 bases; nucleotides not matched to a gene: 13. This CDR3 comprises 19 residues. Per germline, CDR1 SGDLS and CDR2 YYNGEE. The chain's CDR3 is CASSVALSPSGRTPYEQYF. CDR3 DNA: TGTGCCAGCAGCGTAGCTCTTTCGCCTAGCGGGAGGACTCCCTACGAGCAGTACTTC.

Comment on this clone: A read error may account for a junction end that differs from germline. The rearrangement uses TRBV28 and TRBJ1-5; D is undetermined. The CDR3 is made up of 12 amino acids. The germline gives CDR1 MDHEN, CDR2 SYDVKM. CDR3 sequence (DNA): TGTGCCACCAGTTATAGCAATCAGCCCCAGCATTTT. It encodes CATSYSNQPQHF.

This clone has only a few counts. V usage is TRBV15 and J usage is TRBJ2-7; D is possibly TRBD1 (6 bases). Per the germline V gene, CDR1 is LNHNV and CDR2 is YYDKDF (reference sequence). V lost 4 bases and J lost 6, with 13 bases in between. The CDR3 extends over 13 amino acids. The CDR3 nucleotides are TGTGCCACCAGCAAAAGACAGGTGGGCGAGCAGTACTTC. Protein sequence: CATSKRQVGEQYF.

J is TRBJ1-3 and V is TRBV6-1; no clear D. CDR1 is MNHNS and CDR2 is SASEGT in the germline V gene. CDR3 size: 15 residues. With 0 bases removed from V and 0 bases from J, the gap between germline ends came to 6 bases. The CDR3 loop is CASSEAWSSGNTIYF. In DNA, the CDR3 is TGTGCCAGCAGTGAAGCATGGAGCTCTGGAAACACCATATATTTT.

The rearrangement links TRBV28 to TRBJ2-7, with 8 bases lining up with TRBD2. Germline assignment: CDR1 MDHEN and CDR2 SYDVKM. The CDR3 is made up of 15 amino acids. Trimming took 2 bases from V and 2 from J; bases not matched to a gene: 5. The CDR3 DNA reads as TGTGCCAGCAGTTTAACACGAGCGGGAGCCTACGAGCAGTACTTC. Translation gives CASSLTRAGAYEQYF.

The V gene is TRBV7-7, the J gene TRBJ2-3; D not certain. This CDR3 comprises 14 residues. V was trimmed by 4 bases and J by 6 bases, leaving 14 bases between them. Per germline, CDR1 SSHAT and CDR2 FNYEAQ (reference sequence). The chain's CDR3 is CASSSRPNQDTQYF. The CDR3, as DNA: TGTGCCAGCAGCTCCCGACCTAACCAGGATACGCAGTATTTT.

This clone has a handful of counts. This chain joins TRBV25-1 and TRBJ2-1; TRBD2 aligns across 11 bases. Germline CDR1 and CDR2: MGHDK and SYGVNS. V was pared by 6 bases and J by 9 bases, with 10 bases of the junction left unmatched. There are 15 residues in the CDR3. CDR3 sequence reads: CASRLAGEFGSEQFF. For the CDR3, the DNA is TGTGCCAGCAGACTAGCGGGAGAGTTTGGTAGTGAGCAGTTCTTC.

The J gene is TRBJ1-2, the V gene TRBV2, with D possibly matching TRBD1 (5 bases). V lost 8 bases, J lost 1 base, and 8 bases lay in between. This CDR3 spans 12 amino acids. Germline CDR1 reads SNHLY; CDR2 reads FYNNEI. CDR3: CASRGSNYGYTF. CDR3 nucleotides: TGTGCCAGCCGGGGGAGTAACTATGGCTACACCTTC.